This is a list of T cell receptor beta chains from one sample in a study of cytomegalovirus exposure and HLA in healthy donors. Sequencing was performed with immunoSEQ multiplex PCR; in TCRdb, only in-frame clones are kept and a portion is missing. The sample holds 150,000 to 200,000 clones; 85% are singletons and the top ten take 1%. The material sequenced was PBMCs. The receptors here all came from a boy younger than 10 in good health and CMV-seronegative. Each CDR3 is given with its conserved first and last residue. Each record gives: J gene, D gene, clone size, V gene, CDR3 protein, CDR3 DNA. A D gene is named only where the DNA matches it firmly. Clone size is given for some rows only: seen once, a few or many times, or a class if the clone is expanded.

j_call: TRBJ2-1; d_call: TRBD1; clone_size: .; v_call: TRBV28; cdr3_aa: CASRQDRKDNEQFF; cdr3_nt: TGTGCCAGCCGACAGGACAGGAAGGACAATGAGCAGTTCTTC
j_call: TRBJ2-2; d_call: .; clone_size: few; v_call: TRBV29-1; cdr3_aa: CSVDTGYTGELFF; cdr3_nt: TGCAGCGTTGACACAGGGTACACCGGGGAGCTGTTTTTT
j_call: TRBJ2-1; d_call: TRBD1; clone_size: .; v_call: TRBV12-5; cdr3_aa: CAPAPGTEYNEQFF; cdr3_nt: TGTGCTCCCGCACCCGGGACAGAATACAATGAGCAGTTCTTC
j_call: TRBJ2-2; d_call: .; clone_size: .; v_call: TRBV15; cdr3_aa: CATKDRVAAGELFF; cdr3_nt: TGTGCCACGAAAGACAGGGTAGCGGCCGGGGAGCTGTTTTTT
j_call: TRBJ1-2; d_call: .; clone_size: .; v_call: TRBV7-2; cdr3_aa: CASSSRAERAYGYTF; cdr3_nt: TGTGCCAGCAGCTCCCGGGCAGAGAGGGCCTATGGCTACACCTTC
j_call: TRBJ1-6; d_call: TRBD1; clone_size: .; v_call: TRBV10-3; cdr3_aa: CAIGRDSYNSPLHF; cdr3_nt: TGTGCCATCGGCCGGGACAGCTATAATTCACCCCTCCACTTT
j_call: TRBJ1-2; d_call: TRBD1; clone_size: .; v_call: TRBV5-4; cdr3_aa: CASSLVGQNYGYTF; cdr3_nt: TGTGCCAGCAGCTTGGTGGGACAGAACTATGGCTACACCTTC
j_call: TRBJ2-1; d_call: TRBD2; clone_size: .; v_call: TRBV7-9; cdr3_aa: CASSRTSGSNEQFF; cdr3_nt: TGTGCCAGCAGCAGGACTAGCGGGAGCAATGAGCAGTTCTTC
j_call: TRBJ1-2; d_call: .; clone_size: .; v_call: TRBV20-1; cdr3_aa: CSARRRDGYTF; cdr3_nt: TGCAGTGCTAGGAGGAGGGATGGCTACACCTTC
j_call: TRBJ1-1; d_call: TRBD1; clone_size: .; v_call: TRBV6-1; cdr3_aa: CASSGRTGEWEAFF; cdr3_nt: TGTGCCAGCAGTGGAAGGACAGGGGAGTGGGAAGCTTTCTTT
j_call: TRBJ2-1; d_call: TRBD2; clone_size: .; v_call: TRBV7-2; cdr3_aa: CASSVSSGNGNEQFF; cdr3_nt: TGTGCCAGCAGCGTATCTAGCGGGAACGGCAATGAGCAGTTCTTC
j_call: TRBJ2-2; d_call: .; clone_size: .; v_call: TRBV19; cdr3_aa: CASRWQGGTGELFF; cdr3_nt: TGTGCCAGTAGATGGCAGGGGGGCACCGGGGAGCTGTTTTTT
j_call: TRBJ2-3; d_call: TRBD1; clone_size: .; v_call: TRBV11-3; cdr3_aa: CASRKTTGSKDTQYF; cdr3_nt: TGTGCCAGCAGGAAGACGACAGGGTCTAAAGATACGCAGTATTTT
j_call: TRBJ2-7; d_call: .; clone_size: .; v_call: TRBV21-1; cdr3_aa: CASSKVETAYEQYF; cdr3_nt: TGTGCCAGCAGCAAAGTGGAGACAGCCTACGAGCAGTACTTC
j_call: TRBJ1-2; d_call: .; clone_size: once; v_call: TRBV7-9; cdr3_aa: CASSLATSLFYGYTF; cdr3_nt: TGTGCCAGCAGCTTAGCGACAAGCTTATTCTATGGCTACACCTTC
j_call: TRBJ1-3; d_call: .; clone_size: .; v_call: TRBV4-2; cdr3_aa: CASRRDFNSGNTIYF; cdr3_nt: TGTGCCAGCCGGCGGGATTTTAACTCCGGAAACACCATATATTTT
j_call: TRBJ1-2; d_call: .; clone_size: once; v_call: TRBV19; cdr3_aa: CASSRQGSHGYTF; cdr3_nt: TGTGCCAGTAGTAGGCAGGGGAGTCATGGCTACACCTTC
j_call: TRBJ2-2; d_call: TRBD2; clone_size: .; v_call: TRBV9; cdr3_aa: CASSVAGGSAGELFF; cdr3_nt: TGTGCCAGCAGCGTAGCGGGAGGAAGTGCCGGGGAGCTGTTTTTT
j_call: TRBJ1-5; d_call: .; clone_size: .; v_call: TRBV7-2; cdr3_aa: CASSLTNPYSNQPQHF; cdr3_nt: TGTGCCAGCAGCTTGACAAATCCATATAGCAATCAGCCCCAGCATTTT
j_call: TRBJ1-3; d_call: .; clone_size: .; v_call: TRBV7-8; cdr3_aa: CASNENRGNTIYF; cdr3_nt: TGTGCCAGCAACGAAAACAGGGGAAACACCATATATTTT
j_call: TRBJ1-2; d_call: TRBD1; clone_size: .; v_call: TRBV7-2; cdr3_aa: CASSLGTGNYGYTF; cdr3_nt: TGTGCCAGCAGCTTAGGGACAGGAAACTATGGCTACACCTTC
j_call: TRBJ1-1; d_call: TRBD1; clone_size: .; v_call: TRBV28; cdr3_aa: CASKTGGTEAFF; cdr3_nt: TGTGCCAGCAAAACAGGGGGCACTGAAGCTTTCTTT
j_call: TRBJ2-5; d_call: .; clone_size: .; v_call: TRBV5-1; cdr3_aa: CASSLLGMHETQYF; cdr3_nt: TGCGCCAGCAGCTTACTAGGAATGCACGAGACCCAGTACTTC
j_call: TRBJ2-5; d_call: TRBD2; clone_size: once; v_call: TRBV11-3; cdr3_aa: CASSHSGGQGETQYF; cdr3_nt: TGTGCCAGCAGCCATAGCGGGGGACAAGGGGAGACCCAGTACTTC
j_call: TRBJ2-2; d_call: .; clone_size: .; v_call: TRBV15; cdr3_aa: CATSSRVASGELFF; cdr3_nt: TGTGCTACCAGCAGCCGAGTAGCGTCGGGGGAGCTGTTTTTT
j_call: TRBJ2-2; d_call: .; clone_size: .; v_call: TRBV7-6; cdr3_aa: CASSLASQGGGELFF; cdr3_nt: TGTGCCAGCAGCTTAGCGTCCCAAGGAGGAGGGGAGCTGTTTTTT
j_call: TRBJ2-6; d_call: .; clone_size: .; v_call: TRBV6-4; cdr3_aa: CASSDSGGLGANVLTF; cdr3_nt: TGTGCCAGCAGTGACTCCGGGGGGCTTGGGGCCAACGTCCTGACTTTC
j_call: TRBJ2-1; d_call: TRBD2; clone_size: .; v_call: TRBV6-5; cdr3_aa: CASSSESGRAIDEQFF; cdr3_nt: TGTGCCAGCAGTTCCGAGAGCGGGAGAGCGATAGATGAGCAGTTCTTC
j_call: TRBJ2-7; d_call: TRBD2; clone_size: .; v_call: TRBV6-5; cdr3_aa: CASSSLAGGLEQYF; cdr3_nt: TGTGCCAGCAGTTCCCTAGCGGGAGGACTCGAGCAGTACTTC
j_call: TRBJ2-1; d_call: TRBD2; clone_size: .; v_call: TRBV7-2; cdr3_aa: CASSLPPSGGAHEQFF; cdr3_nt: TGTGCCAGCAGCTTGCCACCTAGCGGGGGGGCTCATGAGCAGTTCTTC
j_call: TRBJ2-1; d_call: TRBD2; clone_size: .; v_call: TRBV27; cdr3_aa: CASTAPGLPYNEQFF; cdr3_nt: TGTGCCAGCACCGCTCCGGGACTACCCTACAATGAGCAGTTCTTC
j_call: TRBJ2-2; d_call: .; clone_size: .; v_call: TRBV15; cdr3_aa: CATSRPDGGHTGELFF; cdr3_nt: TGTGCCACCAGCAGACCGGACGGAGGTCACACCGGGGAGCTGTTTTTT
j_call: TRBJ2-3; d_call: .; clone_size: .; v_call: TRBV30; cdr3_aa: CAWLWRRDTQYF; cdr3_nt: TGTGCCTGGTTGTGGAGGAGGGATACGCAGTATTTT
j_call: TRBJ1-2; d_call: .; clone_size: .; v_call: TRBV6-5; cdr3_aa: CATNGPGYGYTF; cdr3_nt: TGTGCCACCAATGGGCCGGGGTATGGCTACACCTTC
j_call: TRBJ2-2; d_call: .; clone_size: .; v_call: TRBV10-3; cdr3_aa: CAISESPWGDVGELFF; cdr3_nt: TGTGCCATCAGTGAGTCCCCGTGGGGGGATGTCGGGGAGCTGTTTTTT
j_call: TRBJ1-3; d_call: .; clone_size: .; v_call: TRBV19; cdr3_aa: CASSIESSGNTIYF; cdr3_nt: TGTGCCAGTAGTATTGAGAGCTCTGGAAACACCATATATTTT